This TCR beta chain was documented in a study of sequential checkpoint blockade in melanoma (dated by TCRdb to the late 2010s). Context from the whole study: Using 1:1 randomization, the trial assigned patients either to first-line nivolumab followed by ipilimumab (arm A) or to ipilimumab followed by nivolumab (arm B). Both trial sequences were followed by maintenance nivolumab.

Reading the germline V gene gives CDR1 SGHDT and CDR2 YYEEEE. The CDR3 holds 16 amino acids from the cysteine to the phenylalanine. Solely the CDR3 DNA is kept, with 48 bases framed from the first base. The V and J ends are trimmed by 0 bases and 0 bases, leaving 10 bases between them. The immunoSEQ Assay was used to immunosequence TCRbeta CDR3 regions from genomic DNA. Genomic DNA was amplified by bias-controlled multiplex PCR before high-throughput sequencing. Per the source publication's procedure: To quantify the absolute abundance of each unique TCRbeta CDR3 region, the sequences were collapsed and filtered. Clonality was defined as 1 minus Pielou's evenness and was calculated using productive rearrangements only. A previously published method was used to identify clones whose frequencies were significantly greater in on-treatment samples than in baseline samples. Sourced from immuneACCESS, this table was stored by TCRdb with only in-frame sequences that have V and J called. A share of the clones is absent; for the studies checked, an unresolved V gene accounts for under half, and the remainder has no known explanation. V and J calls plus clone size are reproduced from that table; the DNA served to infer D and trimming. In all, the sample holds about 18,000 clones, and 74% of those were seen once. 30% to 35% of the sample is taken by the ten largest.

Here is what the overall study found, with its caveats: The response-prediction model combining TCR metrics and mutation burden needs validation in larger, independent patient cohorts.

The meaning of the sample's treatment or condition label: randomized to nivolumab then ipilimumab (arm A) or the reverse (arm B). Prior DNA-damaging chemotherapy had not been received by any trial patient. On a FACS Aria II flow cytometer, live CD3+CD8+ cells that were negative for CD19 and CD56 were sorted from thawed PBMCs. The samples were obtained from melanoma patients enrolled in CheckMate 064, an open-label, randomized phase II trial testing sequential checkpoint blockade. Peripheral blood mononuclear cells were obtained through leukapheresis, purified using Ficoll-Paque, and frozen in human serum containing approximately 9.3% DMSO. Right after sorting, the blood CD3+CD8+ cells were verified to be >95% pure, and DNA extraction followed. A note on this clone: Its antigen target is currently unknown. No base quality values were provided; no much bigger clone lies one nucleotide off.

Here the sequenced sample was CD8+ T cells sorted from blood (inferred from file names), taken from a patient given nivolumab and ipilimumab in sequence. This TCR was recovered from a human donor with melanoma. The sequence links TRBV5-6 to TRBJ1-5, with no D gene named confidently. The nucleotide sequence reads as follows: TGTGCCAGCAGCTTGGCCGCGGAACCTAGCAATCAGCCCCAGCATTTT. Its amino acids are CASSLAAEPSNQPQHF. Reference TRBV5-6 and TRBJ1-5 proteins supply the regions before and after the CDR3; the full variable domain is: DAGVTQSPTHLIKTRGQQVTLRCSPKSGHDTVSWYQQALGQGPQFIFQYYEEEERQRGNFPDRFSGHQFPNYSSELNVNALLLGDSALYLCASSLAAEPSNQPQHFGDGTRLSIL.